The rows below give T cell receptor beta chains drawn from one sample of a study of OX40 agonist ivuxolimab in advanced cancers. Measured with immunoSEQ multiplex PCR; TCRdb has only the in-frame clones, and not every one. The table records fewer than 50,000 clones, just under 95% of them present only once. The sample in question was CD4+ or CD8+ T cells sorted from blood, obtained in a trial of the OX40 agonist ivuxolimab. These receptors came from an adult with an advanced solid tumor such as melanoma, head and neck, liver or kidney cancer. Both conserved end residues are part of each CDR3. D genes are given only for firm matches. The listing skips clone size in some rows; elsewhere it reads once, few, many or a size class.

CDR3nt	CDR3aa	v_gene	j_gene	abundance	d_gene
TGTGCCAGCAGGATTCGAGGGGACACTGAAGCTTTCTTT	CASRIRGDTEAFF	TRBV28	TRBJ1-1	NA	NA
TGTGCCAGCAGCAAACAGGGGAGTAGCTCCTACGAGCAGTACTTC	CASSKQGSSSYEQYF	TRBV7-9	TRBJ2-7	NA	TRBD1
TGTGCCAGCAGTTACTCGGCAGGCTACGAGCAGTACTTC	CASSYSAGYEQYF	TRBV6-5	TRBJ2-7	NA	NA
TGTGCCAGCTCACCACCGACGATGGAGACCCAGTACTTC	CASSPPTMETQYF	TRBV18	TRBJ2-5	NA	NA
TGCGCCAGCAGCTCCAGTGGGGGGACTGAAGCTTTCTTT	CASSSSGGTEAFF	TRBV5-1	TRBJ1-1	NA	NA
TGTGCCAGTAGTCCTTTGGGACTAGCGGTCGAGCAGTACTTC	CASSPLGLAVEQYF	TRBV19	TRBJ2-7	NA	TRBD2
TGTGCCAGCAGCGTAGCTACGGGACTAGCGGGACGTTACAATGAGCAGTTCTTC	CASSVATGLAGRYNEQFF	TRBV9	TRBJ2-1	NA	TRBD2
TGTGCCAGCAGCTACGGGGAGGGGAATGAGCAGTTCTTC	CASSYGEGNEQFF	TRBV6-5	TRBJ2-1	NA	TRBD2
TGTGCCAGCTCACCAGGGCTAGCGGGATACGAGCAGTACTTC	CASSPGLAGYEQYF	TRBV18	TRBJ2-7	NA	TRBD2
TGTGCCAGCACGGACAGCTTTGCCTACGAGCAGTACTTC	CASTDSFAYEQYF	TRBV28	TRBJ2-7	NA	NA
TGTGCCAGTAGTCATAGACAGAACACCGGGGAGCTGTTTTTT	CASSHRQNTGELFF	TRBV19	TRBJ2-2	NA	NA
TGCGCCAGTTTCACAGCGGGAGTAAGCTATGAGCAGTTCTTC	CASFTAGVSYEQFF	TRBV5-1	TRBJ2-1	NA	TRBD2
TGTGCCAGCAGCTCCCGAGGATTATACGAGCAGTACTTC	CASSSRGLYEQYF	TRBV7-9	TRBJ2-7	NA	NA
TGCGCCAGCAGCCTGGACAGAACCTACGAGCAGTACTTC	CASSLDRTYEQYF	TRBV5-1	TRBJ2-7	NA	NA
TGTGCCAGCAGTTTGTTCAGGGGAGAGACCCAGTACTTC	CASSLFRGETQYF	TRBV28	TRBJ2-5	NA	NA
TGTGCCAGCAGCTTTAGCCCGGGAGACTATGGCTACACCTTC	CASSFSPGDYGYTF	TRBV5-6	TRBJ1-2	NA	NA
TGTGCCAGCAGCTTAGTGGATCAGCCCCAGCATTTT	CASSLVDQPQHF	TRBV7-9	TRBJ1-5	NA	NA
TGCGCCAGCAGCGAGACAGGGGGCCCATACAATGAGCAGTTCTTC	CASSETGGPYNEQFF	TRBV4-1	TRBJ2-1	NA	TRBD1
TGTGCCAGCTCACCGGTTAGCAGTTGGGAGACCCAGTACTTC	CASSPVSSWETQYF	TRBV18	TRBJ2-5	NA	NA
TGTGCCAGTAGTAACTTGACGGCACCCAACACCGGGGAGCTGTTTTTT	CASSNLTAPNTGELFF	TRBV19	TRBJ2-2	NA	NA
TGTGCCAGCAGTCTTAGCGGGAACCAATACAATGAGCAGTTCTTC	CASSLSGNQYNEQFF	TRBV7-2	TRBJ2-1	NA	TRBD2
TGTGCCAGCAGCCAAGGCTACAATGAGCAGTTCTTC	CASSQGYNEQFF	TRBV14	TRBJ2-1	NA	NA
TGTGCCAGCAGTTTATTGGCATTAGGGGCCGGTGAGACCCAGTACTTC	CASSLLALGAGETQYF	TRBV28	TRBJ2-5	NA	NA
TGCGCCAGCAGCCATGACAGCACGATGAACACTGAAGCTTTCTTT	CASSHDSTMNTEAFF	TRBV4-1	TRBJ1-1	NA	NA
TGTGCCAGCAGTCACAGGAGAGGATTGGCTGAAGCTTTCTTT	CASSHRRGLAEAFF	TRBV7-2	TRBJ1-1	NA	NA
TGTGCCAGCAGTGAATATGTGGCAGGATCTGACTACGAGCAGTACTTC	CASSEYVAGSDYEQYF	TRBV25-1	TRBJ2-7	NA	NA
TGTGCCAGCAGCTTTCAGGCCCTGAACACTGAAGCTTTCTTT	CASSFQALNTEAFF	TRBV28	TRBJ1-1	NA	NA
TGTGCCAGCAGCTCCCAGACTGGCACAGATACGCAGTATTTT	CASSSQTGTDTQYF	TRBV7-2	TRBJ2-3	NA	NA
TGTGCCATCAGTGATGAGAGCTCCTACAATGAGCAGTTCTTC	CAISDESSYNEQFF	TRBV10-3	TRBJ2-1	NA	NA
TGTGCCAGCAGTTCTATAACGGCGACCTGGGCCTCCTACAATGAGCAGTTCTTC	CASSSITATWASYNEQFF	TRBV28	TRBJ2-1	NA	NA
TGTGCCAGCAGCTTAACGGCCAGGAGGGAGCTGTTTTTT	CASSLTARRELFF	TRBV7-2	TRBJ2-2	NA	NA
TGTGCCAGCTCACCGGGACACTTGAACACTGAAGCTTTCTTT	CASSPGHLNTEAFF	TRBV18	TRBJ1-1	NA	NA
TGTGCCAGTAGTTTCTCGGGCCCCCTAGGAGAGCAGTACTTC	CASSFSGPLGEQYF	TRBV19	TRBJ2-7	NA	NA
TGTGCCAGCAGCTTCGACCCCCAGCAGACGAACACCGGGGAGCTGTTTTTT	CASSFDPQQTNTGELFF	TRBV11-2	TRBJ2-2	NA	NA
TGCGCCAGCAGCCATACCCGGGGGGCGAGTTTCAGCGAGCAGTACTTC	CASSHTRGASFSEQYF	TRBV4-1	TRBJ2-7	NA	NA
TGTGCCAGCAGCTTAGTCGGGCTAGCGGAGAACAATGAGCAGTTCTTC	CASSLVGLAENNEQFF	TRBV7-9	TRBJ2-1	NA	TRBD2
TGTGCCAGCAGCCCTACTAGAGGCAGTGAGACCCAGTACTTC	CASSPTRGSETQYF	TRBV6-5	TRBJ2-5	once	NA
TGTGCCAGCAGCATTCAGGTCGACGCCTACAATGAGCAGTTCTTC	CASSIQVDAYNEQFF	TRBV11-3	TRBJ2-1	NA	NA
TGCGCCAGCAGCCAAGATGAACGCAATGAGCAGTTCTTC	CASSQDERNEQFF	TRBV4-1	TRBJ2-1	NA	NA
TGTGCCAGCAGCCCAGCGGGAGTTCCAGATACGCAGTATTTT	CASSPAGVPDTQYF	TRBV7-2	TRBJ2-3	once	TRBD2
TGTGCCAGCAGAGGCCGGGACGGCGAAGGGAGGACCACCGGGGAGCTGTTTTTT	CASRGRDGEGRTTGELFF	TRBV25-1	TRBJ2-2	NA	NA
TGCGCCAGCAGCTTGGATACGGGGCGCACAGATACGCAGTATTTT	CASSLDTGRTDTQYF	TRBV5-1	TRBJ2-3	NA	NA
TGCAGCGCCACCGGGACAGGGGTTTACGAGCAGTACTTC	CSATGTGVYEQYF	TRBV29-1	TRBJ2-7	NA	TRBD1
TGTGCCACCAGCAGAGAGGGGGCAGGAGGAAACACCATATATTTT	CATSREGAGGNTIYF	TRBV15	TRBJ1-3	NA	NA
TGTGCCTGGAGTCACTTGGGGAGGAGCGAGCAGTACTTC	CAWSHLGRSEQYF	TRBV30	TRBJ2-7	NA	NA
TGTGCCAGCAGCTTAGGGGGGGAACCCTGGGAAGATAATGAAAAACTGTTTTTT	CASSLGGEPWEDNEKLFF	TRBV7-3	TRBJ1-4	NA	NA
TGTGCCAGCAGCTATGGGGTCTGGGCGGGAAGACCCCCTCAAGAGCAGTTCTTC	CASSYGVWAGRPPQEQFF	TRBV21-1	TRBJ2-1	few	NA
TGTGCCAGCAGCCCATTGCCCCCCACAGGATCTGCCAAAAACATTCAGTACTTC	CASSPLPPTGSAKNIQYF	TRBV7-8	TRBJ2-4	NA	NA
TGTGCCAGAAGCTCCGGCGGGGGGGAGCGGGTAGACTACAATGAGCAGTTCTTC	CARSSGGGERVDYNEQFF	TRBV7-5	TRBJ2-1	few	NA
TGCGCCAGCAGCTTGGTGGGGGGGCCGGGAATGAACACTGAAGCTTTCTTT	CASSLVGGPGMNTEAFF	TRBV5-1	TRBJ1-1	NA	NA
TGTGCCAGTAGTAGCAGTGATTACGAGCAGTACTTC	CASSSSDYEQYF	TRBV19	TRBJ2-7	NA	NA
TGCGCCAGCAGCTTGGCCCTACTTGGGGCCAACGTCCTGACTTTC	CASSLALLGANVLTF	TRBV5-1	TRBJ2-6	NA	NA
TGCGCCAGCAGCCTCACGTGGGGGAGTGACTCTGGGGCCAACGTCCTGACTTTC	CASSLTWGSDSGANVLTF	TRBV4-3	TRBJ2-6	NA	NA
TGTGCCTGCGGGAGCGATGAGCAGTTCTTC	CACGSDEQFF	TRBV7-9	TRBJ2-1	NA	TRBD2
TGTGCCAGCAGCCCGCCAAGCGCCCACGAGCAGTACTTC	CASSPPSAHEQYF	TRBV4-2	TRBJ2-7	NA	NA